The 27 T cell receptor beta chains below come from one sample, sequenced in a study of TIL therapy for anti-PD-1-resistant metastatic lung cancer. As for time point: pre-treatment sample, taken before nivolumab and TIL therapy. The libraries were made with immunoSEQ v3. Data came from immunoSEQ multiplex PCR; TCRdb stores just in-frame clones and leaves some out. The repertoire holds more than 20,000 clones, with around 79% as singletons. Sequencing used blood, obtained at baseline. The receptors originated from a person aged 25-85 years with non-small cell lung cancer.

This sequence joins TRBV5-1 and TRBJ1-1; 7 bases are shared with TRBD1. The CDR3 contains 16 residues. Trimming removed 5 bases from V and 1 base from J; junction bases left unmatched: 11. Looked up from germline, CDR1 is SGHRS and CDR2 is YFSETQ. The CDR3 protein is CASRTIATGTNTEAFF. For the CDR3, the DNA is TGCGCCAGCAGAACAATAGCGACAGGGACGAACACTGAAGCTTTCTTT. The full variable domain, rest sourced from reference TRBV5-1 and TRBJ1-1, is KAGVTQTPRYLIKTRGQQVTLSCSPISGHRSVSWYQQTPGQGLQFLFEYFSETQRNKGNFPGRFSGRQFSNSRSEMNVSTLELGDSALYLCASRTIATGTNTEAFFGQGTRLTVV.

The chain has TRBV5-1 and TRBJ2-5; 9 bases line up with TRBD1. TRBJ2-7 explains the end of the DNA better; the J call may be wrong. Germline CDR1 and CDR2: SGHRS and YFSETQ. This CDR3 is 15 amino acids long. The DNA of the CDR3 is TGCGCCAGCAGCTTGGCCGGGACAGGGTGGGACGAGCAGTACTTC. Translation gives CASSLAGTGWDEQYF.

This rearrangement joins TRBV7-4 to TRBJ2-2; TRBD2 agrees at 8 bases. CDR1 is SGHVT, CDR2 SQSDAQ, per germline. The junction had 10 bases not matched to a gene; V was cut back by 4 bases and J by 9 bases. The CDR3 spans 15 residues. CDR3 nucleotides: TGTGCCAGCAGCTCCGGGCGAGCGGGGGCCTGGGAGCTGTTTTTT. Translation: CASSSGRAGAWELFF.

A note on this clone: One end of the junction is discordant with germline, which a read error may explain. This rearrangement joins TRBV7-7 to TRBJ2-5; the match to TRBD2 covers 7 bases. The CDR3 has 14 amino acids. The germline CDR1 and CDR2 sequences are SSHAT and FNYEAQ (reference sequence). CDR3 residues: CASSLAGLEETQYF. CDR3 nucleotides: TGTGCTAGCAGCTTAGCGGGCTTAGAAGAGACCCAGTACTTC.

The chain is built from TRBV27 and TRBJ2-1; TRBD1 matches at 9 bases. The V segment lost 4 bases and the J segment 4 bases; nucleotides outside the gene matches: 8. The CDR3 consists of 16 residues. CDR1 MNHEY and CDR2 SMNVEV come from the germline V gene (reference sequence). The CDR3, as DNA: TGTGCCAGCAGTTCAGGAGCCGGACAGGGGTACAATGAGCAGTTCTTC. This sequence encodes CASSSGAGQGYNEQFF.

V gene TRBV27 combines with J gene TRBJ2-3, with 9 bases matching TRBD1. V lost 5 bases, J lost 0 bases, and 12 bases stayed unmatched. The CDR3 runs 18 residues. CDR1 MNHEY and CDR2 SMNVEV come from the germline V gene (reference sequence). CDR3 residues: CASSTRMDRGMSTDTQYF. The CDR3 bases are TGTGCCAGCAGTACCCGTATGGACAGGGGAATGAGCACAGATACGCAGTATTTT.

The rearrangement uses TRBV5-1 and TRBJ2-5; D gene uncertain. Trimming cost V 0 bases and J 2 bases, with 11 bases left between them. CDR3 length: 15 amino acids. Per the germline V gene, CDR1 is SGHRS and CDR2 is YFSETQ. The CDR3 spells CASSLVMGWQETQYF. The CDR3 bases are TGCGCCAGCAGCTTGGTCATGGGGTGGCAAGAGACCCAGTACTTC.

In this sample, this clone turned up a few times. The chain carries TRBV4-2 and TRBJ2-7, with TRBD1 as a possible D gene (5 bases). V lost 1 base, J lost 2 bases, and 9 bases lay in between. This CDR3 contains 14 residues. Germline values: CDR1 LGHNA, CDR2 YNFKEQ. The CDR3 loop reads CASSQGQGTYEQYF. The CDR3 DNA sequence: TGTGCCAGCAGCCAAGGCCAGGGAACCTACGAGCAGTACTTC.

This clone was seen a handful of times. The V call is TRBV11-2, the J call TRBJ2-4; D may match TRBD1 or TRBD2 (5 bases each). CDR1 and CDR2 from the germline V gene are SGHAT and FQNNGV. V lost 4 bases, J lost 8 bases, and 9 bases lay in between. This CDR3 has 12 residues. CDR3 sequence reads: CASSSGPHIQYF. DNA of the CDR3: TGTGCCAGCAGCTCGGGGCCCCACATTCAGTACTTC.

This clone is medium-sized. This rearrangement joins TRBV10-3 to TRBJ2-7; a weak D match, TRBD1 (5 bases). The CDR3 loop spans 14 amino acids. Germline V gives CDR1 ENHRY, CDR2 SYGVKD. Trimming removed 2 bases at V and 7 bases at J, with 15 bases between. This chain's CDR3 is CAISEPSGLREQYF. In DNA, the CDR3 is TGTGCCATCAGTGAGCCGTCAGGGCTGAGGGAGCAGTACTTC.

The J gene is TRBJ2-1, the V gene TRBV11-2, with a possible D match to TRBD2 (6 bases). The germline CDR1 and CDR2 sequences are SGHAT and FQNNGV. This CDR3 is 15 amino acids long. The V gene lost 4 bases and the J gene lost 7 bases, with 17 bases spanning the gap. CDR3 protein: CASSSLGGKKNEQFF. The CDR3 nucleotides read TGTGCCAGCAGCTCCCTCGGGGGTAAGAAGAATGAGCAGTTCTTC.

V gene TRBV4-2 combines with J gene TRBJ2-2, with 9 bases identical to TRBD2. The V gene end was trimmed by 4 bases and the J gene end by 5 bases; junction bases not matched to a gene: 11. The germline gives CDR1 LGHNA, CDR2 YNFKEQ. This CDR3 comprises 17 residues. CDR3 amino acids: CASSPTPSGGRTGELFF. The DNA for the CDR3 is TGTGCCAGCAGCCCAACGCCGAGCGGGGGGAGGACCGGGGAGCTGTTTTTT.

This clone has a handful of counts. V gene TRBV5-6 combines with J gene TRBJ1-5, with unresolved D. The germline V gene encodes CDR1 SGHDT and CDR2 YYEEEE. The CDR3 contains 14 residues. The germline V and J ends were trimmed by 3 bases and 0 bases, with 7 bases remaining between them. Here the CDR3 reads CASSSDGSNQPQHF. DNA of the CDR3: TGTGCCAGCAGCTCGGACGGTAGCAATCAGCCCCAGCATTTT.

The chain carries TRBV6-5 and TRBJ1-1; 7 nucleotides match TRBD1. The germline CDR1 and CDR2 sequences are MNHEY and SVGAGI. The V segment lost 10 bases and the J segment 4 bases; nucleotides outside the gene matches: 9. The CDR3 totals 13 residues. The CDR3 coding sequence is TGTGCCACCCATACAGGGGTAGTCACTGAAGCTTTCTTT. This gives the protein CATHTGVVTEAFF.

The rearrangement joins TRBV21-1 to TRBJ2-5. TRBV21-1 is recorded as a pseudogene. The CDR3 extends over 11 amino acids. This CDR3 reads CAVGVEETQYF. The CDR3 region has the DNA TGTGCTGTGGGGGTGGAAGAGACCCAGTACTTC.

V usage is TRBV7-2 and J usage is TRBJ2-7; TRBD1 is a possible D gene (5 bases). The V end was cut by 0 bases, the J end by 3 bases, with 12 bases between. The CDR3 spans 15 residues. Germline V gene data show CDR1 as SGHTA and CDR2 as FQGNSA. The CDR3 loop reads CASSLAGRPDYEQYF. DNA for the CDR3: TGTGCCAGCAGCTTAGCGGGGCGGCCTGACTACGAGCAGTACTTC.

This sequence joins TRBV6-5 and TRBJ1-1, with D hard to call. Germline CDR1 and CDR2: MNHEY and SVGAGI. The CDR3 sequence is 16 residues long. V lost 4 bases, J lost 1 base, and 16 bases lay in between. For the CDR3, the DNA is TGTGCCAGCAGTTCCCCAGTAGGGCACCCGAACACTGAAGCTTTCTTT. Its protein is CASSSPVGHPNTEAFF.

Comments on this clone: The conserved phenylalanine or tryptophan normally closing the CDR3 is absent here, so this likely arose from a read error. The chain couples TRBV19 to TRBJ1-1, with D perhaps TRBD1 (6 bases). The CDR3 has 13 amino acids. The germline gives CDR1 LNHDA, CDR2 SQIVND (reference sequence). Trimming cost V 0 bases and J 7 bases, with 9 bases left between them. The CDR3 loop is CASSIDPRGEAFL. In DNA form, the CDR3 reads TGTGCCAGTAGTATAGATCCCAGGGGTGAAGCTTTCCTT.

This rearrangement joins TRBV4-3 to TRBJ2-1; 10 bases map to TRBD2. CDR3 length: 20 residues. The V gene's germline CDR1 is LGHNA and CDR2 YSLEER. The V gene end was trimmed by 0 bases and the J gene end by 1 base; junction bases not matched to a gene: 12. In DNA, the CDR3 is TGCGCCAGCAGCCAAGATCGGGGCTTGACTAGCGGGCTGTCCTACAATGAGCAGTTCTTC. Its protein is CASSQDRGLTSGLSYNEQFF.

V is TRBV10-2 and J is TRBJ1-1, with a weak D call TRBD1 (6 bases). This CDR3 has 16 residues. V was pared by 6 bases and J by 6 bases, with 23 bases between. The V gene's germline CDR1 is WSHSY and CDR2 SAAADI. As DNA, the CDR3 is TGCGCCAGCAGCCCCCACGGGGGCGCCTCGTCCCCTGAAGCTTTCTTT. Protein: CASSPHGGASSPEAFF.

This clone was seen only a few times. The CDR3: CASSFFSDQETQYF. The CDR3, as DNA: TGCGCCAGCAGCTTCTTTTCAGACCAAGAGACCCAGTACTTC. The rearrangement links TRBV5-1 to TRBJ2-5; no definite D call. CDR1 and CDR2 from the germline V gene are SGHRS and YFSETQ. Trimming took off 2 bases at V and 0 bases at J, with 8 bases between the two ends. The CDR3 runs to 14 residues.

The CDR3 is CASSGGVGAGQDTQYF. The CDR3 nucleotides are TGCGCCAGCAGCGGGGGGGTAGGCGCGGGACAAGATACGCAGTATTTT. This chain links TRBV5-1 with TRBJ2-3; TRBD2 is a possible D gene (7 bases). The V gene's germline CDR1 is SGHRS and CDR2 YFSETQ. Trimming pared 4 bases from V and 5 bases from J, leaving 20 bases between. The CDR3 has 16 residues.

V usage is TRBV28 and J usage is TRBJ2-7, with 10 bases fitting TRBD1. Germline CDR1 reads MDHEN; CDR2 reads SYDVKM. J lost 6 bases, V lost 8 bases, and 10 bases had no gene match. The CDR3 has 14 amino acids. The CDR3 bases are TGTGCCAGCCGATTCCGGGACAGGGGACGCGAGCAGTACTTC. Residues: CASRFRDRGREQYF.

V and J are TRBV29-1 and TRBJ1-6; 7 nucleotides match TRBD1. Germline-derived CDR1 and CDR2 are SQVTM and ANQGSEA. The CDR3 length is 13 residues. The J segment lost 6 bases and the V segment lost 7 bases, leaving 6 bases of the junction unmatched. CDR3 DNA sequence: TGCAGCGCTTCGACAGGGATTAATTCACCCCTCCACTTT. This gives the protein CSASTGINSPLHF.

The chain links TRBV19 to TRBJ1-6; D is uncertain. Germline V CDR1 and CDR2: LNHDA, SQIVND (reference sequence). This CDR3 spans 16 amino acids. The V gene lost 5 bases and the J gene lost 2 bases, with 13 bases spanning the gap. This CDR3 reads CASSDRARTYNSPLHF. The CDR3 DNA follows: TGTGCCAGTAGTGACCGCGCTAGGACCTATAATTCACCCCTCCACTTT.

This chain uses TRBV4-1 with TRBJ1-1; the D is unclear. CDR3 length equals 11 residues. Trimming pared 4 bases from V and 10 bases from J, leaving 10 bases between. Looked up from germline, CDR1 is MGHRA and CDR2 is YSYEKL. CDR3 nucleotide sequence: TGCGCCAGCAGCCGCGACGGACCAGCTTTCTTT. It is translated as CASSRDGPAFF.

By share, this clone ranks as medium-sized. The chain combines TRBV11-3 with TRBJ1-2; TRBD1 matches at 8 bases. After removal of 8 bases from V and 2 bases from J, the junction contained 4 bases not matched to a gene. CDR1 and CDR2 (germline): SGHNT, YENEEA. CDR3 size: 13 residues. The CDR3 nucleotides are TGTGCCAGCTTCGGGGACAGGAACTATGGCTACACCTTC. This gives the protein CASFGDRNYGYTF.